Here is one T cell receptor (beta chain) with its context. Produced via immunoSEQ multiplex PCR; TCRdb's table is partial and in-frame only. The table has 2 million to 2.5 million clones, approximately 94% seen once. The data stem from a study of shared clonotypes between healthy human individuals. Study at large: Every donor yielded three CD4 naive, three CD4 memory, two CD8 naive and one CD8 memory plate.

This CDR3 is built from 15 residues. Germline V lookup: CDR1 SGHAT, CDR2 FQNNGV. The V end was cut by 4 bases, the J end by 2 bases, with 15 bases between. The rearrangement uses TRBV11-2 and TRBJ2-7; possibly TRBD1 for D (6 bases). The TCR originated in a man aged 18 to 30 in good health. Sequenced: naive CD4+ T cells sorted from blood. Subset of the sample: CD45RA+ positively selected. DNA for the CDR3: TGTGCCAGCAGCTATAACTTGGACAGAACCTACGAGCAGTACTTC. Protein product: CASSYNLDRTYEQYF.